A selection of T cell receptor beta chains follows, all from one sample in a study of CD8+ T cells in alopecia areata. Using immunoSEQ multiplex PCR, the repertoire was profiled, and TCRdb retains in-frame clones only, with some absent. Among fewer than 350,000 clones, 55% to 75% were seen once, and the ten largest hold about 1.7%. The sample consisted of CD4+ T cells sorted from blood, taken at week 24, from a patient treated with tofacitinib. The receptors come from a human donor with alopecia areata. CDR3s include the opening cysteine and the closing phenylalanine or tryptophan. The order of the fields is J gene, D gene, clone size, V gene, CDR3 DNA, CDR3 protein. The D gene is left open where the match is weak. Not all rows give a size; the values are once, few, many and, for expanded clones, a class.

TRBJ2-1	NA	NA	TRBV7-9	TGTGCCAGCAGCTCAACCTACAATGAGCAGTTCTTC	CASSSTYNEQFF
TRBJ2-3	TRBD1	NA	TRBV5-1	TGCGCCAGCAGCCACAAGTTTACTGGGCAGGGGGGCACAGATACGCAGTATTTT	CASSHKFTGQGGTDTQYF
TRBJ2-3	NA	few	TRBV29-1	TGCAGCGTTGAAGAACGGGGCCCCACAGATACGCAGTATTTT	CSVEERGPTDTQYF
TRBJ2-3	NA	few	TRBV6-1	TGTGCCAGCAGTGAAGCGCTCGGGGCCTATCTCGGATTT	CASSEALGAYLGF
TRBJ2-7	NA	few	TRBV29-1	TGCAGCGTTGACACGTCCCTACCCTACGAGCAGTACTTC	CSVDTSLPYEQYF
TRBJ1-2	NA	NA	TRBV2	TGTGCCAGCAGCTCAAACGCAAACTATGGCTACACCTTC	CASSSNANYGYTF
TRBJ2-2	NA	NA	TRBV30	TGTGCCTGGTCTTCAGGGCGAAGGGCCGGGGAGCTGTTTTTT	CAWSSGRRAGELFF
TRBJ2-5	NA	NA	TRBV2	TGTGCCAGCAGTGAAGGACCAGCCCAAGAGACCCAGTACTTC	CASSEGPAQETQYF
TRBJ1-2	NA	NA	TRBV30	TGTGCCTGGAGTGGCCCCACGGGAGCTCCTTTAGTCCATGGCTACACCTTC	CAWSGPTGAPLVHGYTF
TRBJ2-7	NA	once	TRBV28	TGTGCCAGCAGTTTATGGGCAGGGGCCCTCTACGAGCAGTACTTC	CASSLWAGALYEQYF
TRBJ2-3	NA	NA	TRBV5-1	TGCGCCAGCAGCTTGATAGCAGATCCTAGCACAGATACGCAGTATTTT	CASSLIADPSTDTQYF
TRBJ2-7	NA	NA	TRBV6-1	TGTGCCAGCAGTGTGGGATACGAGCAGTACTTC	CASSVGYEQYF
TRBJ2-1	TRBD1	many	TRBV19	TGTGCCAGCCGACAGGGGGCTACAAATGAGCAGTTCTTC	CASRQGATNEQFF
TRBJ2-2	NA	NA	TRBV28	TGTGCCAGCAGCATCACGGTGGGGGCGCCTTTTGGGGAGCTGTTTTTT	CASSITVGAPFGELFF
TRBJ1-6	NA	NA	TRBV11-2	TGTGCCAGCAGCCCTATGCCTAGAAGATTTTCACCCCTCCACTTT	CASSPMPRRFSPLHF
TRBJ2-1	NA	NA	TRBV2	TGTGCCAGCAGTGAACGGAGCGGCGGTGGGGATGAGCAGTTCTTC	CASSERSGGGDEQFF
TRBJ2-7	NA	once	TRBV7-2	TGTGCCAGCAGCGCGTACAACGAGCAGTACTTC	CASSAYNEQYF
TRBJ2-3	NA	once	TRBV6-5	TGTGCCAGCAGCAGGACAGCTTCAGATACGCAGTATTTT	CASSRTASDTQYF
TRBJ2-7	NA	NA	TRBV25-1	TGTGCCAGCAGTGCTGGGGGGAGTCCCGAGCAGTACTTC	CASSAGGSPEQYF
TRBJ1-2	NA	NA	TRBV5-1	TGCGCCAGCAGCTTAGAAGGACAGTACTATGGCTACACCTTC	CASSLEGQYYGYTF
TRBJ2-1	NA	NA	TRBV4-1	TGCGCCAGCAGCCAACAAGGGTATAGGGGGCAGTTCTTC	CASSQQGYRGQFF
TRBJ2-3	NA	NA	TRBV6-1	TGTGCCAGCAGTGACCCCGGGTCCCAAAGCACAGATACGCAGTATTTT	CASSDPGSQSTDTQYF
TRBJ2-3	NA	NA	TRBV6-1	TGTGCCACCATTACAGGGACCCGACCAGATACGCAGTATTTT	CATITGTRPDTQYF
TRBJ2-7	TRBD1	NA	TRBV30	TGTGCCTACGACAGGGAATCAGCCTACGAGCAGTACTTC	CAYDRESAYEQYF
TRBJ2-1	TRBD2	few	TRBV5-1	TGCGCCAGCAGCTTGAGAACTAGCGGGGGGGAAAATGAGCAGTTCTTC	CASSLRTSGGENEQFF
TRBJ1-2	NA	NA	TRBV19	TGTGCCAGTAGTAGCCAGACAGTTATCTATGGCTACACCTTC	CASSSQTVIYGYTF
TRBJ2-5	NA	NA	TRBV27	TGTGCCAGCAGCCCGTCCTCGTCTCAAGAGACCCAGTACTTC	CASSPSSSQETQYF
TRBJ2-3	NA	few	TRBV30	TGTGCCTGGAGTGTAACTCCCGGGGATACGCAGTATTTT	CAWSVTPGDTQYF
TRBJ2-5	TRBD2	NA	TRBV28	TGTGCCAGCAGTTCGGCGGGACTAGCACGCGAGACCCAGTACTTC	CASSSAGLARETQYF
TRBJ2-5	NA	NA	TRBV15	TGTGCCACCAGCGGAAAGCTAGAGCAAGAGACCCAGTACTTC	CATSGKLEQETQYF
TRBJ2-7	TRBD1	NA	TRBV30	TGTGCCTGGAGTACCTCCGGGACAGGGGCTTTCGAGCAGTACTTC	CAWSTSGTGAFEQYF
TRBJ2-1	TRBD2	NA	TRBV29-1	TGCAGCGCAGTCCGGGGGGGTGCCTACAATGAGCAGTTCTTC	CSAVRGGAYNEQFF
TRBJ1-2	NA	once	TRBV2	TGTGCCAGCAGTGAAGTACCAGACTATGGCTACACCTTC	CASSEVPDYGYTF
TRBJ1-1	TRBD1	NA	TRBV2	TGTGCCAGCAGTCCGGACAGGGATAACACTGAAGCTTTCTTT	CASSPDRDNTEAFF
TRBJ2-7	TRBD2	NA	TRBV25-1	TGTGCCAGCAGTGTCGGGGGGGCCTACGAGCAGTACTTC	CASSVGGAYEQYF
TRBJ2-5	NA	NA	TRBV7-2	TGTGCCAGCAGCTTAGCGGGGTGGGGAGAGACCCAGTACTTC	CASSLAGWGETQYF
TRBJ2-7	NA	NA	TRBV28	TGTGCCAGCAGTTTATGGGGCGCGGTTGGGGAGCAGTACTTC	CASSLWGAVGEQYF
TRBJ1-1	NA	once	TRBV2	TGTGCCAGCGACGCGGGGCTCGTCACTGAAGCTTTCTTT	CASDAGLVTEAFF
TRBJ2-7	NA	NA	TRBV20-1	TGCAGTGCTAGAGTCTCCTACGAGCAGTACTTC	CSARVSYEQYF
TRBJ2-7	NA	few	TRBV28	TGTGCCAGCAGTTTATACCCCTACGAGCAGTACTTC	CASSLYPYEQYF
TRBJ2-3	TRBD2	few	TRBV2	TGTGCCAGCAGTCTGGCACCAGCGGGGGAGACAGATACGCAGTATTTT	CASSLAPAGETDTQYF
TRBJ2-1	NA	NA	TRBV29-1	TGCAGCGTTGAAGTTAGTGATTCTATCAAGTTCTTC	CSVEVSDSIKFF
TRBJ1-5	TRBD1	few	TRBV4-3	TGCGCCAGCAGCAATGACAGGGGAGCCCAGCCCCAGCATTTT	CASSNDRGAQPQHF
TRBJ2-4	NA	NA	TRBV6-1	TGTGCCAGCAGTGAAGCGGGGAAAAACATTCAGTACTTC	CASSEAGKNIQYF
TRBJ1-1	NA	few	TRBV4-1	TGCGCCAGCAGAGGGGCCCTTAAGGGCACTGAAGCTTTCTTT	CASRGALKGTEAFF
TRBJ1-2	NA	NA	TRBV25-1	TGTGCCAGCAGTGGACACTCCGGGAAGAGCTATGGCTACACCTTC	CASSGHSGKSYGYTF
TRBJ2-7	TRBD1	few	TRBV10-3	TGTGCCATCAGTAGGGACAGCTACGAGCAGTACTTC	CAISRDSYEQYF
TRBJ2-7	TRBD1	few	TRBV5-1	TGCGCCAGCAGCTTGGCCGGACAGGGGAACGAGCAGTACTTC	CASSLAGQGNEQYF